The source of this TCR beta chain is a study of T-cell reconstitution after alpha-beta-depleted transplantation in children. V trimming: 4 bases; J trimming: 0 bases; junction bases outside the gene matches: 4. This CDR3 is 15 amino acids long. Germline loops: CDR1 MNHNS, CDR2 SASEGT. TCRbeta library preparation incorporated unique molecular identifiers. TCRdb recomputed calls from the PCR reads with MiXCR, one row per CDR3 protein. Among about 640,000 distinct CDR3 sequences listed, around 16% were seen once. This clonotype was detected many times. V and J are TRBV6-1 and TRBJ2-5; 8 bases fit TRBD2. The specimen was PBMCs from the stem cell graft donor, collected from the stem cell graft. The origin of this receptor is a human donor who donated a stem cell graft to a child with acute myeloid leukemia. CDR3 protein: CASSVQAGDQETQYF. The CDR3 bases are TGTGCCAGCAGTGTCCAAGCGGGGGACCAAGAGACCCAGTACTTC.